This T cell receptor (beta chain) was recorded in a study of T cell clonotyping in hematopoietic cell transplantation (dated by TCRdb to about 2021). Background for the entire study: A total of under 150 blood samples were collected in the study from roughly 32 consecutive transplant recipients and their related donors. Patients were recruited between September 2015 and January 2017 and followed until late 2020 or death. For roughly 5 patients, samples were drawn at the onset of acute graft-versus-host disease and then compared against samples from patients who never went on to develop GVHD. Points the paper makes about the study in general: Broader TCR repertoire diversity after transplant was predicted by Inverse Simpson Index values from donors and from recipients before transplant. Just a small fraction of recipient repertoires overlapped with donor repertoires, and more than 95% appeared de novo at the given depth. The sample size was limited, and because cells were not sorted, the contributions of CD4 and CD8 repertoires could not be separated. A decrease in recipient TCR diversity was observed after transplant, and a progressive increase in pathologically expanded clonotypes was seen from day 30 to day 180.

A note on this clone: Its antigen remains undetermined. Base quality data are lacking; no much larger clone is found one base away.

Reading the label with the study, this specimen's time point is: recipient sample taken at acute GVHD onset. Blood from recipients was drawn roughly 28 days before transplant, then again at days 30, 100 and 180 after transplant. Nuclei Lysis Solution was used to extract genomic DNA from fresh or cryopreserved unfractionated peripheral blood mononuclear cells. The immunoSEQ assay, a bias-controlled multiplex PCR with V- and J-specific primers, was used to amplify TCR beta CDR3 regions from genomic DNA. In a second PCR step, a proprietary barcode and Illumina adapter sequences were attached to the CDR3 amplicons. CDR3 libraries were sequenced on an Illumina MiSeq instrument. Per the authors' processing: Export and quality control were handled in immunoSEQ Analyzer 3.0, while downstream analyses relied on R Bioconductor and Immunarch. Only productive rearrangements within the normalized downsampled data set were used in the calculation of repertoire metrics. In the normalized cohort, clonotypes with more than 5 templates were defined as pathologically expanded. The Inverse Simpson Index served as the measure of repertoire diversity. The non-normalized data set was used for CMV-specificity analyses so that all clonotypes could be captured. In its TCRdb copy, this immuneACCESS table keeps in-frame sequences only and misses some clones. Where compared with another copy, unresolved V genes explain less than half of these, and the others have no known cause. V, J and clone size were drawn from that table, and D and trimming were deduced from the DNA. The sample table shows over 9,000 clones, and approximately 80% are seen once. Together, the top ten hold 45% to 65% of the sample.

V and J are truncated by 2 bases and 0 bases respectively, leaving an intervening sequence of 11 bases. Inclusive of the bounding cysteine and phenylalanine, the CDR3 is 16 residues long. Kept here is only the CDR3 DNA, which spans 48 bases and is read in frame from base 1. The germline V gene provides CDR1 MGHDK and CDR2 SYGVNS. The specimen was PBMCs, collected at the time of graft-versus-host disease after allogeneic stem cell transplant. The rearrangement joined TRBV25-1 to TRBJ1-5; no confident D gene assignment can be made. This clonotype originated in a male patient between 60 and 69 years old who had an allogeneic stem cell transplant from an unrelated donor, so the T cells may come from the graft donor. Some clones in this sample may be carry-over from other donors' samples. The DNA sequence is given as TGTGCCAGCAGTGAAACGGGAGACTATAGCAATCAGCCCCAGCATTTT. Translated, this is CASSETGDYSNQPQHF.